This T cell receptor beta chain is drawn from a study of T-cell reconstitution after alpha-beta-depleted transplantation in children. In its sample, this clonotype was seen a few times. Unique molecular identifiers were incorporated during preparation of the TCRbeta library. TCRdb independently ran MiXCR on the PCR reads; one entry per CDR3 protein. The table lists 640,000 or so distinct CDR3 sequences, approximately 17% of them singletons, with 1.1% in the top ten. This CDR3 spans 15 amino acids. Between the trimmed V and J ends, which lost 2 bases and 7 bases, there was a span of 15 bases. J is TRBJ1-5 and V is TRBV12-3 or TRBV12-4; perhaps TRBD1 as D (5 bases). The sample here was PBMCs from the stem cell graft donor, taken from the stem cell graft. The TCR comes from a human donor who donated a stem cell graft to a child with acute myeloid leukemia. CDR3 coding DNA: TGTGCCAGCAGTTTACCCGGGGCGCTTCTACAGCCCCAGCATTTT. The encoded protein is CASSLPGALLQPQHF.